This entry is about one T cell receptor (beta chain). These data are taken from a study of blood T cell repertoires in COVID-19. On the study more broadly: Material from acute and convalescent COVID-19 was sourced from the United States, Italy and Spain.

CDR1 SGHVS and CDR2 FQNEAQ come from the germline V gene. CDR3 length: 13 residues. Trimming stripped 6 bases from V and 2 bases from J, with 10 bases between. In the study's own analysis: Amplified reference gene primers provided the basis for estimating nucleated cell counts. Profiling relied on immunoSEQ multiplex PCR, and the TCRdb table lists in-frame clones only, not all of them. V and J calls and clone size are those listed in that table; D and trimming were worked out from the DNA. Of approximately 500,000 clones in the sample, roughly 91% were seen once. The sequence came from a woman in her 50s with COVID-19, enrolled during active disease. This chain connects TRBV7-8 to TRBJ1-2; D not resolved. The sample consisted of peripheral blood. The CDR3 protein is CASRRDGNYGYTF. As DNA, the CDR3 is TGTGCCAGCAGACGAGACGGGAACTATGGCTACACCTTC.